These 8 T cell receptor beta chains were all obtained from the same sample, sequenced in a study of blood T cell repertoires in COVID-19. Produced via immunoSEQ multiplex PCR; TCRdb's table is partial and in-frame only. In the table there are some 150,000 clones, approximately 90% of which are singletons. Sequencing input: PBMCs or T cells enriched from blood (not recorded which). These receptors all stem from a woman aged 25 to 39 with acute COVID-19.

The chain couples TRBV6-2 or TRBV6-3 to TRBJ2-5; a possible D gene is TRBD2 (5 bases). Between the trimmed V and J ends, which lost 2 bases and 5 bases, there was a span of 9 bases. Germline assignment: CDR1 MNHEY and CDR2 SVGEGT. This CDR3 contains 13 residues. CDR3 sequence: CASSYGSAETQYF. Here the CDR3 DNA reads TGTGCCAGCAGTTACGGGAGTGCGGAGACCCAGTACTTC.

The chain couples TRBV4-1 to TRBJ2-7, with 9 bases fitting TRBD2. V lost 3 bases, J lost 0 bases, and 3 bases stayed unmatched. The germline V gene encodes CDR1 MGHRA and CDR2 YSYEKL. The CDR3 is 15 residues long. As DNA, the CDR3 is TGCGCCAGCAGCCAGATAGCGGGGGTCTCCTACGAGCAGTACTTC. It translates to CASSQIAGVSYEQYF.

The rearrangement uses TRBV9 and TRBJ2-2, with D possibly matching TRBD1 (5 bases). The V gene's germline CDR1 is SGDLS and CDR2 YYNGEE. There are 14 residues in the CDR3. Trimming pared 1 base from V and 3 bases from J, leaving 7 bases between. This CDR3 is CASSVQQDTGELFF. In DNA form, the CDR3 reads TGTGCCAGCAGCGTACAACAGGACACCGGGGAGCTGTTTTTT.

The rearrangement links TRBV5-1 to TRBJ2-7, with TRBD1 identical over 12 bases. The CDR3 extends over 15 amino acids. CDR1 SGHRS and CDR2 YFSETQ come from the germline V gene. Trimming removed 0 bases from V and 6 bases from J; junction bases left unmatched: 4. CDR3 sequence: CASSLAGQGASEQYF. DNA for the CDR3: TGCGCCAGCAGCTTGGCGGGACAGGGGGCGAGCGAGCAGTACTTC. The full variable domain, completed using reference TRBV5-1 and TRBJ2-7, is KAGVTQTPRYLIKTRGQQVTLSCSPISGHRSVSWYQQTPGQGLQFLFEYFSETQRNKGNFPGRFSGRQFSNSRSEMNVSTLELGDSALYLCASSLAGQGASEQYFGPGTRLTVT.

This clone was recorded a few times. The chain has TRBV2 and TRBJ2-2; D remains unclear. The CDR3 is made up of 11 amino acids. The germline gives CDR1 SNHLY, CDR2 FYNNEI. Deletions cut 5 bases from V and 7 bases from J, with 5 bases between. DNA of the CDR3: TGTGCCAGCAGTAGCGTCGGGGAGCTGTTTTTT. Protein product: CASSSVGELFF. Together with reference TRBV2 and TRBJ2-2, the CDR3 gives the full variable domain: EPEVTQTPSHQVTQMGQEVILRCVPISNHLYFYWYRQILGQKVEFLVSFYNNEISEKSEIFDDQFSVERPDGSNFTLKIRSTKLEDSAMYFCASSSVGELFFGEGSRLTVL.

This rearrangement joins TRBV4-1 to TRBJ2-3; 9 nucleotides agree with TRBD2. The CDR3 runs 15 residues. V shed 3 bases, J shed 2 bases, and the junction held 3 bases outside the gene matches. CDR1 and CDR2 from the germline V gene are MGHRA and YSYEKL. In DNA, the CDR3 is TGCGCCAGCAGCCATCCTAGCGGGAACACAGATACGCAGTATTTT. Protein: CASSHPSGNTDTQYF.

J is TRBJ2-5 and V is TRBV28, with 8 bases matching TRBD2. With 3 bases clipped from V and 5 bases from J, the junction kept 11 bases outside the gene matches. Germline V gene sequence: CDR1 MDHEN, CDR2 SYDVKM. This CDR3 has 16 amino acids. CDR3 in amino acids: CASSFSSRTSSETQYF. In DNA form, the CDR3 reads TGTGCCAGCAGTTTTTCTTCCAGGACTAGCTCGGAGACCCAGTACTTC.

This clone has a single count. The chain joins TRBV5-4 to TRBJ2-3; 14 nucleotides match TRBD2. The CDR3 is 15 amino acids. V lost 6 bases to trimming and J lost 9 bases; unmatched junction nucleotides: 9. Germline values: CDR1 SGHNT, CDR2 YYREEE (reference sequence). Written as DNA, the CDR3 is TGTGCCAGCACCCCAGCGGGACTAGCGGGAGTGACGCAGTATTTT. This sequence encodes CASTPAGLAGVTQYF.